What follows are 8 T cell receptor beta chains derived from one specimen sequenced in a study of early T cells in non-severe SARS-CoV-2 infection. TCRdb itself ran the 5' RACE reads through MiXCR, one entry per CDR3 protein. The repertoire holds about 130,000 distinct CDR3 sequences, with 15% as singletons. Sample: whole blood. Every receptor here comes from an adult who was a healthcare worker with PCR-confirmed SARS-CoV-2 infection or an uninfected control (not recorded which).

This chain links TRBV5-1 with TRBJ2-6; D uncertain. CDR1 and CDR2 from the germline V gene are SGHRS and YFSETQ. CDR3 length equals 18 residues. V lost 0 bases and J 0 bases, leaving 13 bases between the germline ends. The CDR3 bases are TGCGCCAGCAGCTTGGGACCACATACCCTCTCTGGGGCCAACGTCCTGACTTTC. This gives the protein CASSLGPHTLSGANVLTF.

This clonotype was detected a few times. The chain uses TRBV7-2 and TRBJ2-7, with TRBD2 matching 12 bases. The germline V gene has CDR1 SGHTA and CDR2 FQGNSA. Trimming at V came to 5 bases and at J to 4 bases, leaving 6 bases not matched to a gene. The CDR3 runs to 15 residues. Written as DNA, the CDR3 is TGTGCCAGCAGCCGCTGGACTAGCGGGGTATACGAGCAGTACTTC. Translating it yields CASSRWTSGVYEQYF.

This clonotype was picked up a small number of times. The CDR3 bases are TGTGCCAGCAGCTTAGACGGGGAGACTGAAGCTTTCTTT. Translation gives CASSLDGETEAFF. The gene calls are TRBV7-2 and TRBJ1-1; D remains ambiguous. Trimming removed 1 base from V and 5 bases from J, with 8 bases in between. From germline, CDR1 is SGHTA and CDR2 FQGNSA. The CDR3 consists of 13 residues.

The J gene is TRBJ2-3, the V gene TRBV2; a possible D gene is TRBD2 (6 bases). CDR1 and CDR2 from the germline V gene are SNHLY and FYNNEI. CDR3 length: 12 amino acids. Deletions cut 8 bases from V and 6 bases from J, with 12 bases between. The CDR3 DNA sequence: TGTGCCAGCGCCGAGCTAGCGGATACGCAGTATTTT. Its protein product is CASAELADTQYF.

The table lists this clonotype with a few counts. The V and J genes are TRBV12-3 or TRBV12-4 and TRBJ2-3; TRBD2 matches 7 bases. With 3 bases clipped from V and 0 bases from J, the junction kept 3 bases outside the gene matches. The CDR3 has 15 residues. DNA of the CDR3: TGTGCCAGCAGTTTGACGGGACTAAGCACAGATACGCAGTATTTT. Protein sequence: CASSLTGLSTDTQYF.

This clonotype has a handful of counts. J is TRBJ2-3 and V is TRBV6-1; D gene ambiguous. V lost 2 bases, J lost 5 bases, and 14 bases lay in between. Germline-derived CDR1 and CDR2 are MNHNS and SASEGT. The length of the CDR3 is 15 residues. DNA for the CDR3: TGTGCCAGCAGTGAAATGGGCTCCCTGGGAGATACGCAGTATTTT. This codes for CASSEMGSLGDTQYF.

This clonotype has more than one count but fewer than ten. This chain joins TRBV4-1 and TRBJ2-1, with D tentatively TRBD1 or TRBD2 (7 bases each). The CDR3 is made up of 17 amino acids. CDR1 is MGHRA, CDR2 YSYEKL, per germline. Trimming took off 4 bases at V and 11 bases at J, with 27 bases between the two ends. The CDR3, as DNA: TGCGCCAGCAGCCCCTTAAGGGGGCGGGGGTCCCCTAAAAAGCAGTTCTTC. Amino acid sequence: CASSPLRGRGSPKKQFF.

This clonotype was seen at least ten times. The CDR3 DNA reads as TGCAGCGTCTTAGGGGGTTCTGGGGCCAACGTCCTGACTTTC. Its protein product is CSVLGGSGANVLTF. The gene calls are TRBV29-1 and TRBJ2-6; D might be TRBD1 (6 bases). Trimming pared 6 bases from V and 1 base from J, leaving 10 bases between. The CDR3 spans 14 residues. Germline CDR1 and CDR2: SQVTM and ANQGSEA.